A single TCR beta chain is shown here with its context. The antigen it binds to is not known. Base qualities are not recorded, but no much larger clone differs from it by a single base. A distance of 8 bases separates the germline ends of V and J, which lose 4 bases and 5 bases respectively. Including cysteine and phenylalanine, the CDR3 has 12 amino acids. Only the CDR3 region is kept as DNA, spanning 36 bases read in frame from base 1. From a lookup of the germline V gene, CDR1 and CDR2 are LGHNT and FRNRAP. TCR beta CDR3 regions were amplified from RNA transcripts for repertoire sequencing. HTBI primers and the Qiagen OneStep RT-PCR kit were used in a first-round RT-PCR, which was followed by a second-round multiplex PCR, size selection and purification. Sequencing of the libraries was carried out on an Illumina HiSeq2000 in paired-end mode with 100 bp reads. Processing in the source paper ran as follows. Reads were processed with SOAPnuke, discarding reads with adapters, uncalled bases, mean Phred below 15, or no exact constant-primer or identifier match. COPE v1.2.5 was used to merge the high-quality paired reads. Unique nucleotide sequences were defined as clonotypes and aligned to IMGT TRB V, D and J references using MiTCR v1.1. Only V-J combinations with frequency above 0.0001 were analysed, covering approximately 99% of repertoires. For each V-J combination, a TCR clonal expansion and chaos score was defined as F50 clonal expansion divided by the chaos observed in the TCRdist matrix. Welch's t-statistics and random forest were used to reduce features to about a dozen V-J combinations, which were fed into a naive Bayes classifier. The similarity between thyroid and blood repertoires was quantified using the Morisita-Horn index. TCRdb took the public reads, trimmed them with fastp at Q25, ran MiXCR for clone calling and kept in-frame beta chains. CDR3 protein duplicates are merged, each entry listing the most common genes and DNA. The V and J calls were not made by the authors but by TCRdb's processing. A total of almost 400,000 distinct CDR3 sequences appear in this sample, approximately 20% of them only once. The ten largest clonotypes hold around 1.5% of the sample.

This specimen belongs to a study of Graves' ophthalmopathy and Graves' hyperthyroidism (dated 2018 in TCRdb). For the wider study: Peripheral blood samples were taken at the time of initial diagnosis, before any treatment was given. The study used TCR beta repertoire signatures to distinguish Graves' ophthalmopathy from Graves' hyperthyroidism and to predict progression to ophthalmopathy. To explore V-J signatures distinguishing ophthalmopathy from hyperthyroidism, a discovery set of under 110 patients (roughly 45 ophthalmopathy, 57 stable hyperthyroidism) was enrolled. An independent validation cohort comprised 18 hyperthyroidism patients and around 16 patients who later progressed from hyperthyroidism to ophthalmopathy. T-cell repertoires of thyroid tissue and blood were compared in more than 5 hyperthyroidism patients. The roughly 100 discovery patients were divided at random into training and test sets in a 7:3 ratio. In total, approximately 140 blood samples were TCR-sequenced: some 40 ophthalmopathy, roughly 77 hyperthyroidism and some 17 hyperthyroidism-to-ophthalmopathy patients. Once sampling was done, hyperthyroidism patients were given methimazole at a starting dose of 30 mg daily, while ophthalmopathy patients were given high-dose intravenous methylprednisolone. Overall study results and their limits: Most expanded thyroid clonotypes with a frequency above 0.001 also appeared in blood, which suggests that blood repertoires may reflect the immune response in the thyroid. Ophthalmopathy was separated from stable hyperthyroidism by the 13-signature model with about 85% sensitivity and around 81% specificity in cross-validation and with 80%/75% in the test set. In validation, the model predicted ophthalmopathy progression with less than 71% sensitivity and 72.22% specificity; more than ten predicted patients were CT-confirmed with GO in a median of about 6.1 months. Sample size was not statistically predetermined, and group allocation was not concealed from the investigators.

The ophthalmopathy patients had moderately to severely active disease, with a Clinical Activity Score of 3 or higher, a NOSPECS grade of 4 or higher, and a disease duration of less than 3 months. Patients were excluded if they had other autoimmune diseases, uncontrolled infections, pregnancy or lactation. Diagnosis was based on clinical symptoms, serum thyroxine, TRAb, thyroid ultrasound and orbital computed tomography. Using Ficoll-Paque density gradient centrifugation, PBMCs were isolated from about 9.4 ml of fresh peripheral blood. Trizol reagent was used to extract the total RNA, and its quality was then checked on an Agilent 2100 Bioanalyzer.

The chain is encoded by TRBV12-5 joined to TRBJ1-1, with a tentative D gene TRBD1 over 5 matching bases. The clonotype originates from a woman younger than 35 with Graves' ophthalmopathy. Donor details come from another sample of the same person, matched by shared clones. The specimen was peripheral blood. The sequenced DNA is TGTGCTAGTGGTTCTCCAGGGACTGAAGCTTTCTTT. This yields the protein CASGSPGTEAFF.